This T cell receptor (beta chain) was observed in a study of molecular identifiers for immune sequencing clone quantification. Study-level results: In CMV-specific effectors, clones above 20 copies held over 99% of molecules; naive, under 1%.

Input for naive CD8 libraries was roughly 17,000 to 1,000,000 sorted cells; the RNA fraction used was 10%, 30% or 50%. Naive CD8 T cells underwent sorting with the CD8+CD4-CCR7+CD45RA+ definition. This clonotype was detected only a few times. Its target is not known. MiXCR, run by TCRdb on the PCR reads, gives a single entry per CDR3 protein. In the table there are hundreds of thousands of distinct CDR3 sequences, 25% of which are singletons. The length of the CDR3 is 13 residues. Unmatched junction bases numbered 2, after V lost 1 base and J lost 5 bases. The germline CDR1 and CDR2 sequences are GTSNPN and SVGIG (reference sequence).

This receptor was taken from a human donor in good health. Some libraries in this study had Jurkat cell RNA spiked in. Sequencing input: naive CD8+ T cells from blood, with Jurkat cell RNA spiked in. Subset noted: FACS-sorted CD8+CD4-CCR7+CD45RA+ naive T cells. The rearrangement uses TRBV30 and TRBJ1-1; TRBD1 aligns across 9 bases. Written as DNA, the CDR3 is TGTGCCTGGAGTGGGACAGGGGAAACTGAAGCTTTCTTT. Amino acids: CAWSGTGETEAFF.